These 6 T cell receptor beta chains were all obtained from the same sample, sequenced in a study of response to subunit inactivated influenza vaccine. TCRdb fed the RT-PCR reads into MiXCR, producing one record per CDR3 protein. The data show hundreds of thousands of distinct CDR3 sequences, about 14% seen once. The sample consisted of PBMCs from blood, taken 14 to 15 days before vaccination. These receptors were collected from a man aged 45-65 years who received an inactivated influenza vaccine.

The V call is TRBV4-1, the J call TRBJ1-1; no clear D. Trimming removed 3 bases from V and 0 bases from J, with 8 bases in between. CDR1 is MGHRA and CDR2 is YSYEKL in the germline V gene. The CDR3 is 14 residues long. CDR3 region: CASSQVQVNTEAFF. The CDR3 nucleotides read TGCGCCAGCAGCCAGGTTCAGGTGAACACTGAAGCTTTCTTT.

The chain employs TRBV24-1 and TRBJ2-3, with D unresolved. V was trimmed by 1 base and J by 4 bases, leaving 5 bases between them. The length of the CDR3 is 13 residues. The germline gives CDR1 KGHDR, CDR2 SFDVKD. As DNA, the CDR3 is TGTGCCACCAGTGATTTAAAGCCAGATACGCAGTATTTT. Residues: CATSDLKPDTQYF.

The chain uses TRBV12-3 or TRBV12-4 and TRBJ2-1; 11 nucleotides align to TRBD2. This CDR3 region has 17 residues. V lost 6 bases to trimming and J lost 0 bases; unmatched junction nucleotides: 7. In nucleotides, the CDR3 is TGTGCCAGCAGCACCTTTAGCGGGGGGGTCTCCTACAATGAGCAGTTCTTC. Translation gives CASSTFSGGVSYNEQFF.

This clonotype has ten or more counts. This sequence joins TRBV12-3 or TRBV12-4 and TRBJ1-6; 10 bases fit TRBD1. CDR3 length equals 15 residues. The trim removed 6 bases at V and 7 bases at J, leaving 6 bases unmatched. CDR3 bases: TGTGCCAGCAGCTGGGACAGGGGTAAGAATTCACCCCTCCACTTT. Its translation: CASSWDRGKNSPLHF.

The genes are TRBV4-3 and TRBJ1-2; D gene unclear. The CDR3 has 15 amino acids. CDR1 is LGHNA and CDR2 is YSLEER in the germline V gene. V lost 2 bases and J lost 3, with 13 bases in between. CDR3 sequence reads: CASSQTRLTDYGYTF. Written as DNA, the CDR3 is TGCGCCAGCAGCCAAACGAGGCTCACGGACTATGGCTACACCTTC.

V usage is TRBV7-8 and J usage is TRBJ2-1; possibly TRBD1 for D (6 bases). The CDR3 extends over 16 amino acids. Looked up from germline, CDR1 is SGHVS and CDR2 is FQNEAQ. V was shortened by 0 bases and J by 9 bases, with 18 bases between the two germline ends. The CDR3 is CASSLAFRGRTVEQFF. The CDR3 bases are TGTGCCAGCAGCTTAGCCTTCAGGGGCCGGACGGTTGAGCAGTTCTTC.